Given below is one TCR beta chain in context. Ten or more counts support this clonotype. Its antigen is still unknown. Per-base quality was not reported, and no clone a single base away is much larger than it. Libraries came from multiplex PCR. TCRdb records Illumina HiSeq 4000 as the sequencer. To build TCR beta libraries, CDR3 regions were amplified by Arm-PCR using iRepertoire HTBI primers. Before sequencing, the PCR products underwent gel purification. On the authors' methods: Gene usage analysis of CDR3 amino acid clonotypes used the 62 TRBV and 11 to 15 TRBJ segments found across samples. Filtered high-quality paired reads were merged into contigs using COPE and FqMerger. BLAST was used to align contigs to IMGT TRBV, TRBD and TRBJ reference genes, with CDR3 defined following IMGT. Any clonotype with a frequency above 0.1% was classified as a highly expanded clone. Shannon entropy served as the measure of repertoire diversity, while the Gini coefficient captured V-J evenness. Clonotypes shared by more than one individual were considered public. TCRdb handled the public reads itself, with Q25 trimming in fastp and clone calling in MiXCR, and kept productive beta chains. Merged by CDR3 protein, the rows form single entries marked with the most common genes and DNA. These V and J calls are TCRdb output, not the study's own analysis. The sample data list more than 450,000 distinct CDR3 sequences, and 12% of these were observed just once. The biggest ten clones account for roughly 9.3% of the sample.

The entry originates in a study of regulatory T cells in long-lasting Graves disease (dated by TCRdb to 2020 to 2023). As for the study more broadly: Newly diagnosed Graves' disease patients had taken antithyroid drugs for less than 3 months. A total of around 35 samples were covered by TCR sequencing, comprising around 13 persistent and 20 or so newly diagnosed Graves' disease patients. This study used TCR sequencing and RNA sequencing of peripheral blood to compare persistent Graves' disease patients against newly diagnosed Graves' disease patients. The study was conducted in China and was registered as a clinical trial. Overall study results and their limits: Sequencing and analysis were restricted to the TCR beta chain. The authors noted that the small sample size was a limitation that may lower accuracy. Persistent patients shared more public clonotypes among themselves (2,741) than newly diagnosed patients did (nearly 1,000). Compared with newly diagnosed patients, patients with persistent Graves' disease had lower TCR Shannon entropy and fewer highly expanded clones, which suggests clonal expansion. Because the primary lesion, thyroid tissue, could not be accessed, the study looked at peripheral blood alone.

Reading the label with the study, this specimen's time point is: newly diagnosed GD, antithyroid drugs for less than 3 months. For both TCR sequencing and RNA sequencing, RNA was extracted from PBMCs using TRIzol. The diagnosis of Graves' disease was made according to American Thyroid Association guidelines. Patients for the study were recruited at an endocrinology department in Xi'an, China. From each patient, about 9.7 milliliters of peripheral blood was collected into an EDTA anticoagulant tube. Ficoll Paque Plus density gradient separation was used to isolate PBMCs, and no additional T cell sorting was done. An Agilent 2100 Bioanalyzer and agarose gel were used to check RNA quality, and a NanoDrop 2000 was used to measure RNA concentration. The same sample was also studied in work on T cells in Graves' hyperthyroidism and ophthalmopathy. That second report states: Graves' hyperthyroidism was defined as stable when no progression to ophthalmopathy occurred over 18 months of follow-up. Hyperthyroidism patients were aged 18 to 65 years and newly diagnosed, with disease duration of less than 2 months. Exclusion was applied to patients with uncontrolled infections, other autoimmune diseases, pregnancy or lactation. Diagnoses were based on clinical symptoms, serum thyroxine and TRAb, thyroid ultrasound and orbital computed tomography. The first round of RT-PCR for the TCR CDR3 was performed with the HTBI primer set and the Qiagen OneStep RT-PCR kit. Most expanded thyroid clonotypes (frequency above 0.001) were also detected in blood, a finding suggesting that blood repertoires may reflect thyroid immune responses. In cross-validation, a model built on a 13 V-J signature told ophthalmopathy apart from stable hyperthyroidism with about 90% sensitivity and approximately 84% specificity, and in testing the same model reached 80%/75%. In validation, the model predicted progression to ophthalmopathy with roughly 66% sensitivity and 72.22% specificity, a median of around 6.6 months before onset. TCR V-J signatures able to tell the groups apart were searched for in a discovery cohort of 90 to 100 patients, of whom under 45 had Graves' ophthalmopathy and 57 had stable Graves' hyperthyroidism. Prospective prediction of ophthalmopathy was tested in an independent validation cohort of fewer than 20 hyperthyroidism patients and around 16 patients who later progressed to ophthalmopathy. For training and testing, the 95 to 100 patients in the discovery cohort were randomly divided in a 7:3 ratio. In roughly six Graves' hyperthyroidism patients, the study also compared T-cell repertoires from thyroid tissue with T-cell repertoires from blood. After blood sampling, hyperthyroidism patients were treated with methimazole at a starting dose of 30 mg daily, and ophthalmopathy patients were treated with high-dose intravenous methylprednisolone. Libraries were constructed in a second round of multiplex PCR, after which size selection and purification were carried out. Libraries were sequenced paired-end with 100 bp reads on an Illumina HiSeq2000. SOAPnuke was used to process the raw data, throwing out any read that contained adapters or uncalled bases, had a mean Phred below 15, or lacked an exact constant-primer or identifier match. COPE v1.2.5 was used to merge high-quality paired reads, and clonotypes were defined as unique nucleotide sequences. MiTCR v1.1 was used to align clonotypes to the IMGT TRBV, TRBD and TRBJ reference segments. The analysis was restricted to V-J combinations with a frequency above 0.0001, which together covered roughly 99% of the repertoires. A TCS score was defined as the ratio of F50 (clonal expansion) to E x V (chaos), with BLOSUM62-based TCRdist applied between CDR3 peptides within each V-J. Welch's t-statistics and random forest reduced 450 to 600 V-J features to roughly 13, which were used in a naive Bayes classifier (R e1071). No statistical method was used to fix the sample size in advance, and group allocation was not hidden from the investigators. According to the paper, TCR Vbeta CDR3 sequencing was carried out on about 140 peripheral blood samples, which came from under 50 ophthalmopathy, around 74 hyperthyroidism and some 17 progressor patients.

This receptor was obtained from a woman in her 30s with Graves disease. Donor details come from another sample of the same person, matched by shared clones. The sequences come from peripheral blood mononuclear cells (PBMCs), collected at new diagnosis, from a patient treated with antithyroid drugs.

The DNA sequence reads TGTGCCAGCAGTCCACCATTGGGGCACTCCTACAATGAGCAGTTCTTC. This is translated as CASSPPLGHSYNEQFF. The chain links TRBV28 with TRBJ2-1; 5 matching bases give a weak D call of TRBD1. At the junction V is shortened by 5 bases and J by 0 bases, with 14 bases in between. The CDR3, cysteine through phenylalanine, is 16 amino acids long. Of the read, only the CDR3 DNA is kept; its 48 bases are in frame from base 1. The germline V gene supplies CDR1 MDHEN and CDR2 SYDVKM. The CDR3 plus the reference TRBV28 and TRBJ2-1 genes for the other parts give the full variable domain: DVKVTQSSRYLVKRTGEKVFLECVQDMDHENMFWYRQDPGLGLRLIYFSYDVKMKEKGDIPEGYSVSREKKERFSLILESASTNQTSMYLCASSPPLGHSYNEQFFGPGTRLTVL.